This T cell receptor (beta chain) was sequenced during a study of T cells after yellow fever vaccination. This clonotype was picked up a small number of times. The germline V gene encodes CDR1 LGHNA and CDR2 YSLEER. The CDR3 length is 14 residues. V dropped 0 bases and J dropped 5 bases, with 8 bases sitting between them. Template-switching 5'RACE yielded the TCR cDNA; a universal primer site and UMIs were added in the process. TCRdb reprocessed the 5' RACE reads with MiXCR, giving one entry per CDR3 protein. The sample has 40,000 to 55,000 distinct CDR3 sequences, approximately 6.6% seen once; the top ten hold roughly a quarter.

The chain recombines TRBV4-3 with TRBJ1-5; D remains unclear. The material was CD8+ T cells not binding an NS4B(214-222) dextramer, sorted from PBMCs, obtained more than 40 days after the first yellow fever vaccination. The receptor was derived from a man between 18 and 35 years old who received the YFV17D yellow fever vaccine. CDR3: CASSQDRAHQPQHF. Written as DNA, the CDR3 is TGCGCCAGCAGCCAAGATCGGGCCCATCAGCCCCAGCATTTT.